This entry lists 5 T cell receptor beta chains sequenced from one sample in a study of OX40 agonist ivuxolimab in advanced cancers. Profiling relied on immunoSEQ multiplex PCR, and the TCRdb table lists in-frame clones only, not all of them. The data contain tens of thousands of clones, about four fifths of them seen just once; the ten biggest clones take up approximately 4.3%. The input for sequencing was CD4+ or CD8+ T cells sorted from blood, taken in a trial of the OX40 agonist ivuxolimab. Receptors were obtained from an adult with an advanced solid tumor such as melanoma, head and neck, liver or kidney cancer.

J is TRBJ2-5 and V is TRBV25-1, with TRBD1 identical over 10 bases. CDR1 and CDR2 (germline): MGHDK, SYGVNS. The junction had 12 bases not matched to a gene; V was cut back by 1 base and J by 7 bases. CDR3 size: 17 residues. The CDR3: CASSEFGGQGRAATQYF. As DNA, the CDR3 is TGTGCCAGCAGTGAATTTGGGGGACAGGGGAGGGCCGCGACCCAGTACTTC.

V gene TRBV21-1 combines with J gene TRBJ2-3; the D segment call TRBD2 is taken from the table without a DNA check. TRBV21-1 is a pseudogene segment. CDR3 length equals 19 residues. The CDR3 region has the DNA TGTGCCAGCAGCAAAGCGCAGTTGTTAGCGGGAGACCCCACAGATACGCAGTATTTT. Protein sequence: CASSKAQLLAGDPTDTQYF.

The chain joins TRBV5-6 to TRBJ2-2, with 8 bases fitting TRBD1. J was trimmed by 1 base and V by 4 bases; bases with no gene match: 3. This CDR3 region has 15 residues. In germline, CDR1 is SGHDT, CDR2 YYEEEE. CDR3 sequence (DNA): TGTGCCAGCAGCCCCGGACAGGGGAACACCGGGGAGCTGTTTTTT. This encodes CASSPGQGNTGELFF.

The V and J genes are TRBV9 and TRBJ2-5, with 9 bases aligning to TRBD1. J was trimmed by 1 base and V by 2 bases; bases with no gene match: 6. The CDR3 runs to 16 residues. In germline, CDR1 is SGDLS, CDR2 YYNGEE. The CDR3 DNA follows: TGTGCCAGCAGCGTCGCCGGGACAGGGAGCCAAGAGACCCAGTACTTC. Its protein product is CASSVAGTGSQETQYF.

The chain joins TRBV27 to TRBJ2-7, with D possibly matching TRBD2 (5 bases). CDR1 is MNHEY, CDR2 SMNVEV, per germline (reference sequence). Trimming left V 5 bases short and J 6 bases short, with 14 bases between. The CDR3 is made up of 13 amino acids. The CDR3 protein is CASSPPVSGEQYF. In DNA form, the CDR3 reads TGTGCCAGCAGTCCCCCGGTGAGCGGCGAGCAGTACTTC.